The rows below give T cell receptor beta chains drawn from one sample of a study of blood T cell repertoires in COVID-19. Clones were sequenced by immunoSEQ multiplex PCR, and TCRdb holds only the in-frame ones, with some missing. Of 300,000 to 450,000 clones listed, approximately 81% are singletons. Material for sequencing was peripheral blood. All receptors come from a woman under 30 with acute or convalescent COVID-19. Both conserved end residues are part of each CDR3. The order of the fields is clone size, D gene, V gene, J gene, CDR3 protein, CDR3 DNA. A D gene is named only where the DNA matches it firmly. Clone sizes are given selectively: once, few, many, or a class where the clone is expanded.

>NA|NA|TRBV5-1|TRBJ2-7
CASSFDRSGSYEQYF
TGCGCCAGCAGCTTCGACAGGTCAGGCTCCTACGAGCAGTACTTC
>once|TRBD1|TRBV6-5|TRBJ1-1
CASGQGINTEAFF
TGTGCCAGCGGACAGGGAATTAACACTGAAGCTTTCTTT
>NA|NA|TRBV2|TRBJ1-5
CASSPGRGSNQPQHF
TGTGCCAGCAGTCCGGGGAGGGGTAGCAATCAGCCCCAGCATTTT
>NA|NA|TRBV4-1|TRBJ2-3
CASSQEGVDTQYF
TGCGCCAGCAGCCAAGAAGGGGTAGATACGCAGTATTTT
>NA|TRBD2|TRBV5-4|TRBJ2-3
CASSAGLAGNTDTQYF
TGTGCCAGCAGCGCCGGACTAGCGGGCAACACAGATACGCAGTATTTT
>NA|NA|TRBV14|TRBJ2-3
CASSQVGANHVRTQYF
TGTGCCAGCAGCCAAGTGGGAGCCAACCACGTCCGTACGCAGTATTTT
>NA|TRBD1|TRBV24-1|TRBJ1-2
CATSDQGTGGVYGYTF
TGTGCCACCAGTGACCAAGGGACAGGGGGCGTTTATGGCTACACCTTC
>NA|NA|TRBV7-8|TRBJ2-7
CASSFMGRYEQYF
TGTGCCAGCAGCTTCATGGGGCGCTACGAGCAGTACTTC
>NA|TRBD1|TRBV5-6|TRBJ1-2
CASSWDSYGYTF
TGTGCCAGCAGCTGGGACAGCTATGGCTACACCTTC
>once|TRBD1|TRBV14|TRBJ2-7
CASSQDFGTEGQGSF
TGTGCCAGCAGCCAAGATTTCGGGACAGAGGGGCAAGGGAGTTTC
>NA|TRBD2|TRBV9|TRBJ2-7
CASSVSSGGTYEQYF
TGTGCCAGCAGCGTCTCTAGCGGGGGTACCTACGAGCAGTACTTC
>NA|TRBD1|TRBV19|TRBJ1-2
CASSDRAVPNGYTF
TGTGCCAGTAGTGACAGGGCGGTTCCGAACGGCTACACCTTC
>NA|NA|TRBV2|TRBJ2-2
CASDPDSSPGELFF
TGTGCCAGCGATCCGGACAGTTCCCCCGGGGAGCTGTTTTTT
>once|NA|TRBV19|TRBJ1-5
CASSIDQGKHQPQHF
TGTGCCAGTAGTATAGATCAGGGTAAGCATCAGCCCCAGCATTTT
>NA|NA|TRBV7-3|TRBJ2-1
CASSLFLAYSYNEQFF
TGTGCCAGCAGCCTCTTTCTTGCGTACAGCTACAATGAGCAGTTCTTC
>NA|TRBD1|TRBV5-1|TRBJ1-6
CASSADRANSPLHF
TGCGCCAGCAGCGCCGACAGGGCGAATTCACCCCTCCACTTT
>NA|TRBD1|TRBV29-1|TRBJ1-5
CSVVGGQGDQPQHF
TGCAGCGTTGTAGGCGGACAGGGGGACCAGCCCCAGCATTTT
>few|NA|TRBV12-3/TRBV12-4|TRBJ1-1
CASSLWQNTEAFF
TGTGCCAGCAGTTTGTGGCAGAACACTGAAGCTTTCTTT
>NA|NA|TRBV6-6|TRBJ2-3
CASATRVIDTQYF
TGTGCCAGTGCGACTCGGGTGATAGATACGCAGTATTTT
>NA|NA|TRBV27|TRBJ2-2
CASSLSLVGELFF
TGTGCCAGCAGTTTATCCCTCGTCGGGGAGCTGTTTTTT
>NA|NA|TRBV6-2/TRBV6-3|TRBJ2-7
CASSYPTYEQYF
TGTGCCAGCAGTTACCCAACCTACGAGCAGTACTTC
>NA|NA|TRBV9|TRBJ1-1
CASRPLNRLEAFF
TGTGCCAGCAGACCGCTTAATAGACTTGAAGCTTTCTTT
>NA|TRBD1|TRBV7-3|TRBJ2-1
CASSQTGTGVYNEQFF
TGTGCCAGCAGCCAAACCGGGACAGGGGTATACAATGAGCAGTTCTTC
>NA|NA|TRBV7-3|TRBJ1-2
CASSPDSLARGYTF
TGTGCCAGCAGCCCTGACTCACTGGCCCGAGGCTACACCTTC
>NA|NA|TRBV3-1/TRBV3-2|TRBJ1-1
CASSPPRETEAFF
TGTGCCAGCAGCCCTCCCAGGGAAACTGAAGCTTTCTTT
>once|TRBD1|TRBV5-1|TRBJ1-5
CASSLDGGQAHNQPQHF
TGCGCCAGCAGCTTGGACGGAGGACAGGCGCACAATCAGCCCCAGCATTTT
>once|NA|TRBV3-1/TRBV3-2|TRBJ1-4
CASSQGGGLDEKLFF
TGTGCCAGCAGCCAGGGGGGAGGGCTCGATGAAAAACTGTTTTTT
>NA|NA|TRBV30|TRBJ2-7
CAWSVAGNRESYEQYF
TGTGCCTGGAGTGTCGCCGGGAATCGTGAATCCTACGAGCAGTACTTC
>once|NA|TRBV3-1/TRBV3-2|TRBJ2-6
CASSQGGAGANVLTF
TGTGCCAGCAGCCAAGGGGGCGCTGGGGCCAACGTCCTGACTTTC
>NA|TRBD1|TRBV6-5|TRBJ1-5
CASSPDRGHQPQHF
TGTGCCAGCAGTCCCGACAGGGGACATCAGCCCCAGCATTTT
>NA|NA|TRBV5-4|TRBJ2-5
CASSLGGPSETQYF
TGTGCCAGCAGCTTGGGGGGGCCGTCGGAGACCCAGTACTTC
>NA|NA|TRBV4-2|TRBJ2-5
CASSQTGRETQYF
TGTGCCAGCAGCCAGACAGGAAGAGAGACCCAGTACTTC
>NA|NA|TRBV6-6|TRBJ1-2
CASSWGTTNYGYTF
TGTGCCAGCAGTTGGGGGACAACTAACTATGGCTACACCTTC
>NA|TRBD2|TRBV6-2/TRBV6-3|TRBJ2-1
CASSYSGREVDNEQFF
TGTGCCAGCAGTTACTCAGGGAGGGAAGTGGACAATGAGCAGTTCTTC
>NA|NA|TRBV24-1|TRBJ1-5
CATSDPGSQPQHF
TGTGCCACCAGTGATCCGGGTAGTCAGCCCCAGCATTTT
>NA|NA|TRBV19|TRBJ2-2
CASSITVTGELFF
TGTGCCAGTAGTATAACGGTTACCGGGGAGCTGTTTTTT
>NA|NA|TRBV28|TRBJ2-1
CASRRGNEQFF
TGTGCCAGCAGACGGGGCAATGAGCAGTTCTTC
>once|TRBD1|TRBV19|TRBJ2-5
CASSIVRQGAGETQYF
TGTGCCAGTAGTATCGTCCGCCAGGGGGCTGGAGAGACCCAGTACTTC
>NA|TRBD1|TRBV9|TRBJ2-7
CASSVGNRGYEQYF
TGTGCCAGCAGCGTAGGGAACAGGGGCTACGAGCAGTACTTC
>NA|NA|TRBV18|TRBJ1-2
CASSPLRTGKDGYTF
TGTGCCAGCTCACCATTACGTACAGGGAAGGATGGCTACACCTTC